This paragraph covers one T cell receptor beta chain sequence. This entry is derived from a study of technical replicates of blood from a handful of donors. J was trimmed by 7 bases and V by 0 bases; bases with no gene match: 1. This CDR3 contains 14 residues. Germline V CDR1 and CDR2: WSHSY, SAAADI. The assay was immunoSEQ multiplex PCR, and TCRdb's table has in-frame clones only and misses some. This table holds 15,000 to 17,000 clones, just over 85% found once. The sequence came from a human donor in good health. This chain uses TRBV10-2 with TRBJ1-4, with 8 bases identical to TRBD1. The sequencing input was PBMCs. The CDR3 nucleotides are TGCGCCAGCAGTGAGTCGACAGGGGTTGAAAAACTGTTTTTT. Encoded protein: CASSESTGVEKLFF.